The present T cell receptor (beta chain) was sequenced within a study of response to subunit inactivated influenza vaccine. Via MiXCR, TCRdb re-called the RT-PCR reads, giving one row per CDR3 protein. The sample shows about 520,000 distinct CDR3 sequences, approximately 24% of them seen only once. Study-wide findings and caveats: Authors suggested few new T cells are recruited by each seasonal influenza vaccination.

This clonotype has a handful of counts. Its antigen is currently unknown. This CDR3 comprises 13 residues. The germline V gene encodes CDR1 DFQATT and CDR2 SNEGSKA (reference sequence). The receptor comes from a man between 45 and 60 years old who received an inactivated influenza vaccine. This sequence joins TRBV20-1 and TRBJ2-7; D tentatively reads TRBD1 or TRBD2 (5 bases each). Material: CD4+ T cells sorted from PBMCs, obtained about 5 days after vaccination. This chain's CDR3 is CSAAGTTFYEQYF. CDR3 sequence (DNA): TGCAGCGCAGCCGGGACCACTTTTTACGAGCAGTACTTC.